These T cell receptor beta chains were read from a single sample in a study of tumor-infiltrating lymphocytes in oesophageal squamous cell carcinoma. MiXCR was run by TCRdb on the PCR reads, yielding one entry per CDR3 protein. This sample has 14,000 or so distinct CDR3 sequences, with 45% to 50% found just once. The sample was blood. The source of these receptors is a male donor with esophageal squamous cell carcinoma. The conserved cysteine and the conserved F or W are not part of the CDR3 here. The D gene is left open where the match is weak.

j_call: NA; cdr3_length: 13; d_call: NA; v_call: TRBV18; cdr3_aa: ASSLSPGENNEQF
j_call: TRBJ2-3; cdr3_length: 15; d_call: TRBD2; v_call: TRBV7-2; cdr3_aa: ASSLTASGGYTDTQY
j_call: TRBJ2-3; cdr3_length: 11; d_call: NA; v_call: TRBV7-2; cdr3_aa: ASSFEYTDTQY
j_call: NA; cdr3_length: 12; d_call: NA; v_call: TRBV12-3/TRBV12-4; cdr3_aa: ASSSLVTGGEQF
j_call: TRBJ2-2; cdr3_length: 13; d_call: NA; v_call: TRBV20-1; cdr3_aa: SARVSRANTGELF
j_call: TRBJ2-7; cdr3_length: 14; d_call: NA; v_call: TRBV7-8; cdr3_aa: ASGYRGGTQYNEQY
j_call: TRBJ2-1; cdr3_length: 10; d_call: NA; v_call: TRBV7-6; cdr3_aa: ASSLVGPEQF
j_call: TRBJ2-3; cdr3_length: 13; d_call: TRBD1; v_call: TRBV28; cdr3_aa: ASRTTGPSTDTQY
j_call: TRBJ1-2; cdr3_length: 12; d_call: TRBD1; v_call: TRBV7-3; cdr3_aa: ASSATGDNYGYT
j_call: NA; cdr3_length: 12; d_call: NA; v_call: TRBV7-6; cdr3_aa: ASSPQMGGHEQY
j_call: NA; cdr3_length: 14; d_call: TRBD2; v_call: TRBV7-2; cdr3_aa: ASSLNGGTSEETQY
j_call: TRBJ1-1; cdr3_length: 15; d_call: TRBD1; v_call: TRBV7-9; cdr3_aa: ASSKGQGGARNTEAF
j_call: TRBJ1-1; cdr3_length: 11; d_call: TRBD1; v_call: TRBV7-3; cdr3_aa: ASSWTGDTEAF
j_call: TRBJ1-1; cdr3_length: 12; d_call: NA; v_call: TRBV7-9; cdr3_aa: ASSEKTVNTEAF
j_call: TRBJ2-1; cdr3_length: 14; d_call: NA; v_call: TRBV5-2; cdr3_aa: ASSYTAGESYNEQF
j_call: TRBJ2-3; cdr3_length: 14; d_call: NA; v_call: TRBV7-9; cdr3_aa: ASSLTSLRSTDTQY
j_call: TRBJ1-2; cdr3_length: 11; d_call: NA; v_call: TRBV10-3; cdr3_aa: AISRLGLRGYT
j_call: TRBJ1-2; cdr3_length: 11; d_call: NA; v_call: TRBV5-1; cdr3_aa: ATSVVTGIGYT
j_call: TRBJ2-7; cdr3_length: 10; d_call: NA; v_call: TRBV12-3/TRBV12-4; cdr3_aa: ASSFQGHEQY
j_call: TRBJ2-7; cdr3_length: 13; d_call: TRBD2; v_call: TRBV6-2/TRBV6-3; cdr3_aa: ASSYWTSGRLEQY
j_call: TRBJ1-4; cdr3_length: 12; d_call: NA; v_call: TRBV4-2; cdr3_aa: ASSQGGVWEKLF
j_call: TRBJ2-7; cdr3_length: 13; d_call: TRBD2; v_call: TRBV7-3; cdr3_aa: ASSSTTGLAGVMF
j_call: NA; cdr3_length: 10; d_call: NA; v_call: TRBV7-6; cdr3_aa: ASRSDNYEQY
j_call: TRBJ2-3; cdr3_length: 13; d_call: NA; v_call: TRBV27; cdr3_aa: ASSSRPAHTDTQY
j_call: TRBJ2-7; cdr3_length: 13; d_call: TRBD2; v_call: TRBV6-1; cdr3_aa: ASSMDGGGSYEQY
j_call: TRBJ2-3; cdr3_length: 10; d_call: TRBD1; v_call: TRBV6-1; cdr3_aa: AIDRGSDTQY
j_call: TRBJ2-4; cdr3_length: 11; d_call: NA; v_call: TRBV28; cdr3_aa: ASEIPGGNIQY
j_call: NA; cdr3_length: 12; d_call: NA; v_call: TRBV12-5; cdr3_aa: ASGRSGNTYEQY
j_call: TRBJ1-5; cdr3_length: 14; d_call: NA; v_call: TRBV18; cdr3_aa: ASSPAGGKGDQPQH
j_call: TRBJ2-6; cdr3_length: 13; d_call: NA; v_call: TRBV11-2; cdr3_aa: ASSLDYSGANVLT
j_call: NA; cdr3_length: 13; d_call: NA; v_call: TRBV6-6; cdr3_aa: ASSYSLVGGYEQY
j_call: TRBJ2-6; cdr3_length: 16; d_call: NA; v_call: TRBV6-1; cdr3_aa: ASSYQGQGGSGANVLT
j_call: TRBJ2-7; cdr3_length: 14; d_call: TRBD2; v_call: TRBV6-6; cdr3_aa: ASSYSGLAGEYEQY
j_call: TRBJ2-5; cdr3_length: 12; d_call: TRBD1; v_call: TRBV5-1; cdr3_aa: ASSNTGAQETQY
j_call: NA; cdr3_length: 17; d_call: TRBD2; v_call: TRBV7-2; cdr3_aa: ASSSRGRLAGGSYNEQF
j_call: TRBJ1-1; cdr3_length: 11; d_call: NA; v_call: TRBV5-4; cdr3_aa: ASRKSGGFEAF
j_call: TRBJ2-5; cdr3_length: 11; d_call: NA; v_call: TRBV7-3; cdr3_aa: ASSLESSETQY
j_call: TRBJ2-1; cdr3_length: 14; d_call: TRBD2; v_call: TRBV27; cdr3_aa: ASSLTSGALYNEQF
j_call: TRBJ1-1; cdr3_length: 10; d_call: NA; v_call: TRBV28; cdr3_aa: ASSHHGREAF
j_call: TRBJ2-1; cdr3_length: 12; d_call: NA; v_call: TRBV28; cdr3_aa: ASSGGGQNNEQF
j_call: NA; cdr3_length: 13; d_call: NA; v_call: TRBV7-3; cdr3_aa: ASSLIAGLRDEQY
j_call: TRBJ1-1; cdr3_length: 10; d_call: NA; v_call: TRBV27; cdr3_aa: ASSSIGTEAF
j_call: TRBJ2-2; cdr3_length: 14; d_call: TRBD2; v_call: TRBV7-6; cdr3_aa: ASSVEAGGATGELF
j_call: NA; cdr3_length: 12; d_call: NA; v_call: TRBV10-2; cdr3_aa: ASSQQGGDETQY
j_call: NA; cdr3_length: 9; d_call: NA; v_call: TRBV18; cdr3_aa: ASSPQETQY
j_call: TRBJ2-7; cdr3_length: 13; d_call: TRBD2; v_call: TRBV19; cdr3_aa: ASTSIGAGAYEQY
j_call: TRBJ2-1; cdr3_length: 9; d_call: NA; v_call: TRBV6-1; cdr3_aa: ASTVGAEQF
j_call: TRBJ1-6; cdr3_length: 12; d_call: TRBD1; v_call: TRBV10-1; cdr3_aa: ASAAGTGYSPLH
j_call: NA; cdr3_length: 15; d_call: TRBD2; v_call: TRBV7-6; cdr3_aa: ASSLTGLAGGIYEQY
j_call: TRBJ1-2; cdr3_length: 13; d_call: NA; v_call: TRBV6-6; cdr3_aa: ASSYSRQINYGYT
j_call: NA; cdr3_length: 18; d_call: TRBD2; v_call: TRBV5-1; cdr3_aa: ASSTRLAGEDFLAYNEQF
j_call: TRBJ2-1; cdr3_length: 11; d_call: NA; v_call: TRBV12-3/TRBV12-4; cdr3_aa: ASSPPGSNEQF
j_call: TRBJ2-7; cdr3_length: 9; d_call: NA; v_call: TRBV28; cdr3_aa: ASTSPTEQY
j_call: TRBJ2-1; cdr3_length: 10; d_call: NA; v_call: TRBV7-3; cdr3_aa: ASSLEGSEQF